Below, 24 T cell receptor beta chains from the same sample are listed, as sequenced in a study of T cells in Graves' hyperthyroidism and ophthalmopathy. Amplification targeted TCR beta CDR3 regions from RNA transcripts. RT-PCR in the first round (using the HTBI primer set) targeted the TCR CDR3. TCRdb reprocessed the multiplex PCR reads via MiXCR and lists one record per CDR3 protein. The table has hundreds of thousands of distinct CDR3 sequences, approximately 15% seen once. Sequencing was carried out using blood. The receptors were gathered from a woman in her twenties or thirties with Graves' hyperthyroidism.

On this clonotype: A much larger clone lies one base from this, so it may be a read error. This chain links TRBV28 with TRBJ1-2, with 8 bases aligning to TRBD1. The CDR3 covers 15 residues. Germline CDR1 is MDHEN and CDR2 is SYDVKM. CDR3 DNA: TGTGCCAGCAGTCCCGGGACAGGACCTAACTATGACTACACCTTC. Protein sequence: CASSPGTGPNYDYTF.

This clonotype showed up many times. CDR3 protein: CASSQAPTSGRTGELFF. The CDR3 DNA sequence: TGTGCCAGCAGCCAAGCTCCGACTAGCGGGAGAACCGGGGAGCTGTTTTTT. The V gene is TRBV3-1, the J gene TRBJ2-2, with TRBD2 identical over 12 bases. This CDR3 spans 17 amino acids. V was pared by 1 base and J by 5 bases, with 5 bases of the junction left unmatched. CDR1 and CDR2 from the germline V gene are LGHDT and YNNKEL (reference sequence).

This clonotype appeared many times. The CDR3 DNA follows: TGTGCCAGCAGCCACGGTATTTGGGGAACCAAGAACACCGGGGAGCTGTTTTTT. It codes for CASSHGIWGTKNTGELFF. The chain employs TRBV7-9 and TRBJ2-2; unclear D gene. CDR3 length equals 18 residues. CDR1 and CDR2 (germline): SEHNR, FQNEAQ (reference sequence). V gave up 5 bases and J gave up 1 base, with 20 bases separating them.

V gene TRBV20-1 combines with J gene TRBJ2-7; D remains ambiguous. The germline CDR1 and CDR2 sequences are DFQATT and SNEGSKA (reference sequence). V was pared by 1 base and J by 6 bases, with 16 bases between. The CDR3 runs to 14 residues. The CDR3 here is CSARGAGRPREQYF. CDR3 coding DNA: TGCAGTGCTAGAGGAGCAGGAAGGCCTCGCGAGCAGTACTTC.

This clonotype was counted at least ten times. The V gene is TRBV28, the J gene TRBJ2-7; 16 positions match TRBD2. V shed 11 bases, J shed 7 bases, and the junction held 29 bases outside the gene matches. Looked up from germline, CDR1 is MDHEN and CDR2 is SYDVKM. This CDR3 has 21 residues. CDR3 loop: CAGPLRVRGREGLAGGWEQYF. The CDR3 nucleotides are TGTGCCGGCCCCCTCCGCGTCCGGGGCAGGGAGGGACTAGCGGGAGGGTGGGAGCAGTACTTC.

In its sample, this clonotype was seen a few times. The chain has TRBV20-1 and TRBJ2-5, with unresolved D. V was shortened by 1 base and J by 6 bases, with 12 bases between the two germline ends. CDR3 size: 13 residues. Germline values: CDR1 DFQATT, CDR2 SNEGSKA (reference sequence). The CDR3 coding sequence is TGCAGTGCTAGAGTAGGTAGTCGGCAGACCCAGTACTTC. Its translation: CSARVGSRQTQYF.

In this sample, this clonotype turned up a few times. J is TRBJ2-5 and V is TRBV20-1; possibly TRBD2 for D (5 bases). With 4 bases removed from V and 1 base from J, the gap between germline ends came to 16 bases. The CDR3 sequence is 15 residues long. The germline V gene encodes CDR1 DFQATT and CDR2 SNEGSKA (reference sequence). Written as DNA, the CDR3 is TGCAGTGCTATCGGACTCCTCATAGCCCAAGAGACCCAGTACTTC. The encoded protein is CSAIGLLIAQETQYF.

This clonotype was seen more than once but under ten times. The V and J genes are TRBV9 and TRBJ2-1; D assignment may be TRBD1 or TRBD2 (5 bases each). V dropped 0 bases and J dropped 10 bases, with 11 bases sitting between them. The CDR3 is made up of 13 amino acids. Germline V gene data show CDR1 as SGDLS and CDR2 as YYNGEE. CDR3 sequence reads: CASSVGLWGEQFF. Written as DNA, the CDR3 is TGTGCCAGCAGCGTAGGATTATGGGGGGAGCAGTTCTTC.

In this sample, this clonotype turned up a few times. V is TRBV25-1 and J is TRBJ1-6; D gene unclear. In germline, CDR1 is MGHDK, CDR2 SYGVNS. The CDR3 contains 15 residues. The ends were cut back, 0 bases at V and 5 bases at J, with 8 bases in the middle. The CDR3 DNA reads as TGTGCCAGCAGTGAATATCTCGGTCATAATTCACCCCTCCACTTT. Translating gives CASSEYLGHNSPLHF.

The rearrangement links TRBV5-1 to TRBJ2-7, with a possible D match to TRBD2 (6 bases). The V end was cut by 4 bases, the J end by 6 bases, with 11 bases between. CDR1 is SGHRS and CDR2 is YFSETQ in the germline V gene. CDR3 length equals 12 residues. The chain's CDR3 is CASSTDGGEQYF. CDR3 bases: TGCGCCAGCAGCACGGACGGGGGCGAGCAGTACTTC.

A remark on this clonotype: This sequence may be a read error, since a much larger clone differs from it by one base. The chain uses TRBV9 and TRBJ2-1, with D unresolved. The CDR3 is made up of 15 amino acids. The V gene lost 0 bases and the J gene lost 2 bases, with 9 bases spanning the gap. CDR1 and CDR2 from the germline V gene are SGDLS and YYNGEE. CDR3: CASSVERLTYNEQFF. The CDR3 nucleotides read TGTGCCAGCAGCGTAGAGAGACTTACCTACAATGAGCAGTTCTTC. Combining the CDR3 with reference TRBV9 and TRBJ2-1 gives the whole variable domain DSGVTQTPKHLITATGQRVTLRCSPRSGDLSVYWYQQSLDQGLQFLIQYYNGEERAKGNILERFSAQQFPDLHSELNLSSLELGDSALYFCASSVERLTYNEQFFGPGTRLTVL.

The table lists this clonotype with a few counts. The chain recombines TRBV3-1 with TRBJ2-7; 7 bases match TRBD2. The CDR3 is 16 residues long. V trimming: 0 bases; J trimming: 5 bases; junction bases outside the gene matches: 10. Germline values: CDR1 LGHDT, CDR2 YNNKEL (reference sequence). CDR3 nucleotide sequence: TGTGCCAGCAGCCAAGAGATTTATCCGGGAGGCGACGAGCAGTACTTC. Amino acid sequence: CASSQEIYPGGDEQYF.

The V gene is TRBV27, the J gene TRBJ2-7; weak D call: TRBD1 (5 bases). This CDR3 has 16 residues. Trimming took off 3 bases at V and 7 bases at J, with 22 bases between the two ends. Germline V gene data show CDR1 as MNHEY and CDR2 as SMNVEV (reference sequence). The CDR3 protein is CASSLSKGDYRWEQYF. CDR3 sequence (DNA): TGTGCCAGCAGTTTGAGTAAAGGGGATTATCGATGGGAGCAGTACTTC.

This clonotype was counted a few times. The chain recombines TRBV5-1 with TRBJ2-6, with D unresolved. The CDR3 extends over 17 amino acids. Trimming shortened V by 1 base and J by 2 bases, and 13 bases separated the two germline ends. Germline V gene data show CDR1 as SGHRS and CDR2 as YFSETQ. CDR3 residues: CASSLSGLRAGANVLTF. CDR3 bases: TGCGCCAGCAGCTTGTCTGGGCTCCGGGCTGGGGCCAACGTCCTGACTTTC.

The sample holds many counts of this clonotype. The CDR3 DNA follows: TGTGCCAGCTTTCCCGGGACCCCGTCCGATACGCAGTATTTT. This gives the protein CASFPGTPSDTQYF. The gene calls are TRBV12-3 or TRBV12-4 and TRBJ2-3; either TRBD1 or TRBD2 may fit D (5 bases each). CDR3 size: 14 residues. Trimming stripped 8 bases from V and 6 bases from J, with 18 bases between.

This clonotype has a count of ten or more. The chain has TRBV30 and TRBJ1-1; the D is unclear. Germline CDR1 and CDR2: GTSNPN and SVGIG (reference sequence). V was trimmed by 1 base and J by 3 bases, leaving 9 bases between them. The CDR3 loop spans 13 amino acids. The DNA of the CDR3 is TGTGCCTGGAGTGGAACGAGGGACACTGAAGCTTTCTTT. Translation: CAWSGTRDTEAFF.

The rearrangement joins TRBV20-1 to TRBJ1-5, with 8 bases fitting TRBD1. The CDR3 loop spans 14 amino acids. V dropped 0 bases and J dropped 3; count of bases not matched to a gene: 1. Germline CDR1 and CDR2: DFQATT and SNEGSKA (reference sequence). The CDR3 coding sequence is TGCAGTGCTAGAGACAGGGGGCTCAATCAGCCCCAGCATTTT. Amino acid sequence: CSARDRGLNQPQHF.

The chain employs TRBV29-1 and TRBJ1-6; D not certain. The ends were cut back, 4 bases at V and 4 bases at J, with 8 bases in the middle. The CDR3 consists of 13 residues. Germline loops: CDR1 SQVTM, CDR2 ANQGSEA. The CDR3 region is CSVVAQYNSPLHF. In DNA form, the CDR3 reads TGCAGCGTTGTGGCTCAGTATAATTCACCCCTCCACTTT.

This clonotype has at least ten counts. The chain couples TRBV30 to TRBJ2-1; D is tentatively TRBD1 or TRBD2 (6 bases each). This CDR3 spans 17 amino acids. The ends were cut back, 3 bases at V and 0 bases at J, with 18 bases in the middle. The germline V gene has CDR1 GTSNPN and CDR2 SVGIG (reference sequence). The CDR3 bases are TGTGCCTGGAGGAAAGACAGGCTGACTAGCTCCTACAATGAGCAGTTCTTC. Amino acid sequence: CAWRKDRLTSSYNEQFF.

The table lists this clonotype with many counts. The CDR3 sequence: CASRRGTVNTEAFF. The CDR3 DNA reads as TGTGCCAGCAGAAGGGGGACAGTGAACACTGAAGCTTTCTTT. The gene calls are TRBV28 and TRBJ1-1, with 7 bases matching TRBD1. The CDR3 is made up of 14 amino acids. CDR1 MDHEN and CDR2 SYDVKM come from the germline V gene. V shed 6 bases and J 0 bases; nucleotides not matched to a gene: 4.

The chain combines TRBV4-2 with TRBJ1-5; D call uncertain. CDR3 length equals 13 residues. Germline CDR1 is LGHNA and CDR2 is YNFKEQ. Trimming removed 1 base at V and 7 bases at J, with 8 bases between. This CDR3 is CASSQAERQPQHF. CDR3 DNA: TGTGCCAGCAGCCAAGCAGAGAGACAGCCCCAGCATTTT.

Only a few counts were recorded for this clonotype. The chain couples TRBV9 to TRBJ2-2; the D is unclear. The CDR3 consists of 12 residues. Trimming shortened V by 0 bases and J by 7 bases, and 4 bases separated the two germline ends. Germline CDR1 is SGDLS and CDR2 is YYNGEE. CDR3 bases: TGTGCCAGCAGCGTAGAAGTCGGGGAGCTGTTTTTT. It encodes CASSVEVGELFF.

There are a few counts of this clonotype. The genes are TRBV4-1 and TRBJ1-1, with D tentatively TRBD1 (6 bases). Per germline, CDR1 MGHRA and CDR2 YSYEKL. This CDR3 has 13 residues. Trimming left V 3 bases short and J 6 bases short, with 11 bases between. The CDR3: CASSHRGIAEAFF. The CDR3 DNA reads TGCGCCAGCAGCCACAGGGGCATTGCTGAAGCTTTCTTT.

At least ten counts were recorded for this clonotype. V is TRBV28 and J is TRBJ2-1; D not certain. Trimming removed 5 bases from V and 5 bases from J, with 1 base in between. The CDR3 is made up of 10 amino acids. Germline assignment: CDR1 MDHEN and CDR2 SYDVKM. The CDR3 sequence: CASSNNEQFF. CDR3 nucleotides: TGTGCCAGCAGTAACAATGAGCAGTTCTTC. Full variable domain (outside the CDR3, taken from reference TRBV28 and TRBJ2-1): DVKVTQSSRYLVKRTGEKVFLECVQDMDHENMFWYRQDPGLGLRLIYFSYDVKMKEKGDIPEGYSVSREKKERFSLILESASTNQTSMYLCASSNNEQFFGPGTRLTVL.